What follows are 30 T cell receptor beta chains derived from one specimen sequenced in a study of PD-1 blockade in classical Hodgkin lymphoma (dated by TCRdb to about 2020). The method was the immunoSEQ multiplex PCR assay. TCRdb took over this immuneACCESS table, retaining in-frame rearrangements with V and J assigned. Such tables are incomplete; in checked studies, under half of the missing clones stem from an unresolved V gene, and the remainder is unexplained. Here the sample has approximately 15,000 clones; about four fifths occur a single time. The ten largest account for roughly 24% of the sample. According to the study, the label for this sample's time point signals: cycle 1 day 1 (C1D1), immediately before nivolumab initiation. Relapse after autologous stem cell transplantation had occurred in all trial patients, and cohorts A, B and C were distinguished by prior brentuximab vedotin exposure.

The starting material was peripheral blood mononuclear cells (PBMCs), obtained at baseline. These receptor sequences come from a human donor with classical Hodgkin lymphoma.

The V gene is TRBV7-2, the J gene TRBJ2-3; TRBD1 matches at 8 bases. Germline CDR1 SGHTA, CDR2 FQGNSA. V gave up 4 bases and J gave up 0 bases; unmatched junction bases: 12. The CDR3 spans 18 residues. The CDR3 is CASSSSRDRFPSTDTQYF. The DNA of the CDR3 is TGTGCCAGCAGCTCAAGCCGGGACAGGTTCCCTAGCACAGATACGCAGTATTTT.

V usage is TRBV6-1 and J usage is TRBJ2-6; D not certain. V was pared by 4 bases and J by 5 bases, with 21 bases between. CDR3 size: 18 residues. Germline V gene lookup returns CDR1 MNHNS and CDR2 SASEGT. The CDR3 loop reads CASSARLNAQSRANVLTF. DNA for the CDR3: TGTGCCAGCAGTGCAAGGCTCAATGCACAGAGTCGGGCCAACGTCCTGACTTTC.

The V gene is TRBV15, the J gene TRBJ1-2; possibly TRBD1 for D (6 bases). V dropped 0 bases and J dropped 2 bases, with 10 bases sitting between them. CDR3 size: 15 residues. Germline values: CDR1 LNHNV, CDR2 YYDKDF (reference sequence). In DNA, the CDR3 is TGTGCCACCAGCAGAGATCGAGGGGGGAACTATGGCTACACCTTC. Translating it yields CATSRDRGGNYGYTF.

The CDR3 reads CASSESKGESYEQYF. The CDR3 nucleotides read TGCGCCAGCAGTGAGTCGAAAGGGGAGAGCTACGAGCAGTACTTC. J is TRBJ2-7 and V is TRBV10-1, with D tentatively TRBD1 or TRBD2 (5 bases each). Germline CDR1 is WNHNN and CDR2 is SYGVQD (reference sequence). V lost 0 bases and J lost 3, with 12 bases in between. The CDR3 covers 15 residues.

The chain combines TRBV7-6 with TRBJ2-1; TRBD2 matches 10 bases. CDR3 size: 16 residues. V was pared by 0 bases and J by 8 bases, with 7 bases of the junction left unmatched. The V gene's germline CDR1 is SGHVS and CDR2 FNYEAQ. The DNA of the CDR3 is TGTGCCAGCAGCTTAGCGGGGGAGCGGGAGGGGTATGAGCAGTTCTTC. Translated: CASSLAGEREGYEQFF.

The chain employs TRBV30 and TRBJ1-2; D is possibly TRBD1 (5 bases). Germline V CDR1 and CDR2: GTSNPN, SVGIG (reference sequence). The ends were cut back, 2 bases at V and 2 bases at J, with 15 bases in the middle. The CDR3 length is 15 residues. CDR3 nucleotides: TGTGCCTGGAGTCGTACGCGGGACGGAAACTATGGCTACACCTTC. Translation: CAWSRTRDGNYGYTF.

This clone was picked up a small number of times. The genes are TRBV7-2 and TRBJ2-7; no clear D. In germline, CDR1 is SGHTA, CDR2 FQGNSA. V lost 1 base to trimming and J lost 4 bases, with 11 bases between them. This CDR3 region has 14 residues. This chain's CDR3 is CASSLGGMGYEQYV. In DNA, the CDR3 is TGTGCCAGCAGCTTAGGGGGTATGGGTTACGAGCAGTACGTC.

CDR3: CASWRGTSGSYEQYF. The CDR3 nucleotides are TGCGCCAGCTGGCGGGGGACTAGCGGATCCTACGAGCAGTACTTC. This sequence joins TRBV5-1 and TRBJ2-7; 11 bases align to TRBD2. The CDR3 extends over 15 amino acids. In germline, CDR1 is SGHRS, CDR2 YFSETQ. J lost 1 base, V lost 7 bases, and 7 bases had no gene match.

J is TRBJ1-5 and V is TRBV7-8; a weak D match, TRBD1 (5 bases). The CDR3 length is 18 residues. Germline values: CDR1 SGHVS, CDR2 FQNEAQ. V lost 5 bases, J lost 7 bases, and 27 bases lay in between. CDR3 sequence (DNA): TGTGCCAGCAGCGTCGGACACGATTGGGGGATATTGGGACAGCCCCAGCATTTT. Protein: CASSVGHDWGILGQPQHF.

In this sample, this clone turned up a few times. The chain couples TRBV27 to TRBJ1-2, with 8 nucleotides matching TRBD1. This CDR3 has 14 amino acids. V lost 4 bases and J lost 6; bases outside the gene matches: 7. Germline loops: CDR1 MNHEY, CDR2 SMNVEV (reference sequence). For the CDR3, the DNA is TGTGCCAGCAGTTCCAGGGGGCACGAGGATGGCTACACCTTC. It codes for CASSSRGHEDGYTF.

This chain uses TRBV19 with TRBJ1-4, with 9 bases fitting TRBD1. Trimming at V came to 7 bases and at J to 1 base, leaving 10 bases not matched to a gene. From germline, CDR1 is LNHDA and CDR2 SQIVND (reference sequence). CDR3 length equals 17 residues. The CDR3 protein is CASTDRGLIGTNEKLFF. The CDR3 nucleotides are TGTGCCAGTACCGACAGGGGGTTGATTGGAACTAATGAAAAACTGTTTTTT.

The table lists this clone with a count of one. The gene calls are TRBV4-3 and TRBJ2-1; 7 bases map to TRBD2. V was pared by 4 bases and J by 1 base, with 4 bases of the junction left unmatched. Germline values: CDR1 LGHNA, CDR2 YSLEER. The length of the CDR3 is 15 residues. CDR3 loop: CASSLSSGSYNEQFF. The DNA for the CDR3 is TGCGCCAGCAGCCTCTCTAGCGGATCCTACAATGAGCAGTTCTTC.

The chain recombines TRBV6-6 with TRBJ2-5; D possibly corresponds to TRBD2 (5 bases). The germline V gene encodes CDR1 MNHNY and CDR2 SVGAGI (reference sequence). The CDR3 runs to 13 residues. V gave up 7 bases and J gave up 4 bases, with 13 bases separating them. The CDR3 region has the DNA TGTGCCAGCACCAGCTTTCGGGGAGAGACCCAGTACTTC. Amino acids: CASTSFRGETQYF.

This clone was seen just once. The rearrangement joins TRBV28 to TRBJ1-5; D gene uncertain. The CDR3 has 15 amino acids. Germline-derived CDR1 and CDR2 are MDHEN and SYDVKM. The ends were cut back, 2 bases at V and 0 bases at J, with 8 bases in the middle. CDR3 sequence (DNA): TGTGCCAGCAGTTTAGAGTCCTATAGCAATCAGCCCCAGCATTTT. Its translation is CASSLESYSNQPQHF.

The chain combines TRBV4-2 with TRBJ1-6; TRBD1 is a possible D gene (5 bases). Germline V gives CDR1 LGHNA, CDR2 YNFKEQ. The CDR3 contains 18 residues. V gave up 0 bases and J gave up 0 bases, with 12 bases separating them. In DNA, the CDR3 is TGTGCCAGCAGCCAAGATGGGGGGGTAAGCTCCTATAATTCACCCCTCCACTTT. Translating gives CASSQDGGVSSYNSPLHF.

This chain uses TRBV4-3 with TRBJ2-7, with D unresolved. CDR3 length: 15 residues. V was pared by 0 bases and J by 6 bases, with 15 bases between. The germline gives CDR1 LGHNA, CDR2 YSLEER. In nucleotides, the CDR3 is TGCGCCAGCAGCCAAGATCCCCGGGCCACCGCCGAGCAGTACTTC. Protein: CASSQDPRATAEQYF.

The chain recombines TRBV7-2 with TRBJ1-1, with D tentatively TRBD1 (5 bases). Trimming stripped 5 bases from V and 1 base from J, with 14 bases between. This CDR3 has 15 residues. The germline gives CDR1 SGHTA, CDR2 FQGNSA. The CDR3 DNA reads as TGTGCCAGCAGCCCCCTGGGGGGGGAGAACACTGAAGCTTTCTTT. Protein product: CASSPLGGENTEAFF.

This clone has only one observation. The rearrangement joins TRBV4-3 to TRBJ2-3, with 9 bases fitting TRBD1. Germline trimming cut 1 base from V and 0 bases from J; bases unmatched to any gene: 8. The CDR3 loop spans 18 amino acids. Looked up from germline, CDR1 is LGHNA and CDR2 is YSLEER. The DNA of the CDR3 is TGCGCCAGCAGCCAAGGGACAGGGGACCTACACAGCACAGATACGCAGTATTTT. This translates into CASSQGTGDLHSTDTQYF.

The CDR3 loop reads CASSLGTYPGELFF. CDR3 coding DNA: TGTGCCAGCAGCTTAGGGACATATCCCGGGGAGCTGTTTTTT. The V and J genes are TRBV7-9 and TRBJ2-2, with D possibly being TRBD1 (5 bases). Looked up from germline, CDR1 is SEHNR and CDR2 is FQNEAQ (reference sequence). Between the trimmed V and J ends, which lost 1 base and 6 bases, there was a span of 9 bases. This CDR3 spans 14 amino acids.

The V and J genes are TRBV18 and TRBJ2-2; no definite D call. Germline V gene lookup returns CDR1 KGHSH and CDR2 LQKENI. This CDR3 spans 14 amino acids. V was trimmed by 0 bases and J by 3 bases, leaving 5 bases between them. CDR3 region: CASSPPTYTGELFF. CDR3 bases: TGTGCCAGCTCACCACCCACATACACCGGGGAGCTGTTTTTT.

The chain uses TRBV5-1 and TRBJ2-6; 7 nucleotides line up with TRBD1. The CDR3 extends over 18 amino acids. Germline V gene data show CDR1 as SGHRS and CDR2 as YFSETQ. Germline trimming cut 2 bases from V and 0 bases from J; bases unmatched to any gene: 8. CDR3 in amino acids: CASSLEGQSSSGANVLTF. The CDR3 region has the DNA TGCGCCAGCAGCTTAGAGGGACAGTCAAGCTCTGGGGCCAACGTCCTGACTTTC.

The chain uses TRBV4-1 and TRBJ1-3; 9 nucleotides align to TRBD1. V was clipped by 0 bases and J by 3 bases; unmatched bases: 18. The CDR3 extends over 21 amino acids. Germline V gene data show CDR1 as MGHRA and CDR2 as YSYEKL. CDR3 nucleotide sequence: TGCGCCAGCAGCCAAGACGCCCCCGGGACAGGGCTACAAGATGGTGGAAACACCATATATTTT. As protein: CASSQDAPGTGLQDGGNTIYF.

This clone showed up just once. The V gene is TRBV7-8, the J gene TRBJ2-7; D not resolved. Germline V gene lookup returns CDR1 SGHVS and CDR2 FQNEAQ. The CDR3 runs to 13 residues. The V and J ends lost 2 bases and 3 bases respectively, with 8 bases between them. CDR3 protein: CASSLNPLYEQYF. In nucleotides, the CDR3 is TGTGCCAGCAGCTTAAACCCCCTCTACGAGCAGTACTTC.

This clone was observed a single time. The chain uses TRBV28 and TRBJ1-2, with a tentative D call TRBD1 (5 bases). V was cut by 3 bases and J by 3 bases, with 14 bases left in between. The CDR3 length is 15 residues. Germline V CDR1 and CDR2: MDHEN, SYDVKM. The DNA of the CDR3 is TGTGCCAGCAGTTTGAGAGGGCGAGGGGACTATGGCTACACCTTC. Its protein product is CASSLRGRGDYGYTF.

The chain is built from TRBV5-1 and TRBJ2-3; either TRBD1 or TRBD2 may supply D (5 bases each). The germline CDR1 and CDR2 sequences are SGHRS and YFSETQ. The CDR3 covers 16 residues. Trimming shortened V by 0 bases and J by 7 bases, and 18 bases separated the two germline ends. CDR3 loop: CASSLGGIINPNTQYF. The CDR3 coding sequence is TGCGCCAGCAGCTTGGGGGGGATCATTAATCCTAATACGCAGTATTTT.

J is TRBJ1-2 and V is TRBV5-1; TRBD1 matches 11 bases. The CDR3 is 16 amino acids. V lost 0 bases and J lost 8; bases outside the gene matches: 9. Germline V gene data show CDR1 as SGHRS and CDR2 as YFSETQ. The CDR3 is CASSLAGGQGAGGYTF. The CDR3 DNA sequence: TGCGCCAGCAGCTTGGCCGGAGGACAGGGGGCGGGGGGCTACACCTTC.

The chain uses TRBV7-8 and TRBJ1-5; D gene uncertain. The CDR3 loop spans 16 amino acids. V was cut by 5 bases and J by 3 bases, with 17 bases left in between. Germline CDR1 and CDR2: SGHVS and FQNEAQ. The CDR3 protein is CASSLTTRHLNQPQHF. The CDR3 nucleotides read TGTGCCAGCAGCCTCACAACGCGACACCTCAATCAGCCCCAGCATTTT.

By share, this clone counts as large (0.1 to 1%). This sequence joins TRBV2 and TRBJ1-1, with D possibly being TRBD1 (5 bases). Germline values: CDR1 SNHLY, CDR2 FYNNEI. Trimming removed 5 bases from V and 3 bases from J, with 19 bases in between. The CDR3 has 16 amino acids. CDR3: CASSPQAGRRDTEAFF. The DNA for the CDR3 is TGTGCCAGCAGTCCACAGGCGGGGCGCAGGGACACTGAAGCTTTCTTT.

V is TRBV29-1 and J is TRBJ2-1, with D perhaps TRBD1 or TRBD2 (5 bases each). From germline, CDR1 is SQVTM and CDR2 ANQGSEA. The CDR3 has 14 amino acids. Trimming removed 5 bases from V and 6 bases from J, with 17 bases in between. CDR3 bases: TGCAGCGTTTCTCTTTTAGGGACCGCCAATGAGCAGTTCTTC. It codes for CSVSLLGTANEQFF.

The chain links TRBV4-3 to TRBJ1-6; D gene ambiguous. V lost 1 base, J lost 0 bases, and 10 bases lay in between. The CDR3 is 17 residues long. CDR1 is LGHNA and CDR2 is YSLEER in the germline V gene. In DNA, the CDR3 is TGCGCCAGCAGCCAAGGCCCGGCGAGCTCCTATAATTCACCCCTCCACTTT. It translates to CASSQGPASSYNSPLHF.